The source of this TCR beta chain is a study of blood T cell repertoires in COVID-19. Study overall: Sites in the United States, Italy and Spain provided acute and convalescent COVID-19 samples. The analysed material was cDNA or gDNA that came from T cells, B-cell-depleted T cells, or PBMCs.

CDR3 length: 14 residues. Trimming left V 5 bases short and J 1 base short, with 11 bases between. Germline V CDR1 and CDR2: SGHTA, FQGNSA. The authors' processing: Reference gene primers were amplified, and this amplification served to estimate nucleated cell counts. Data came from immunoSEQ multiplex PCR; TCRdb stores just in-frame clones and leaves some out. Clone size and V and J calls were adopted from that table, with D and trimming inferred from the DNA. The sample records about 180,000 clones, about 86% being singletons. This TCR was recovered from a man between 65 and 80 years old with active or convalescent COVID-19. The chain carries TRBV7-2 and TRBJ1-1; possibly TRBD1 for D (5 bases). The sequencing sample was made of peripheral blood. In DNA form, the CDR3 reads TGTGCCAGCAGCCCGGACATAGAGAACACTGAAGCTTTCTTT. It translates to CASSPDIENTEAFF. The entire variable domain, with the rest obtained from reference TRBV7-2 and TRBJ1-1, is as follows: GAGVSQSPSNKVTEKGKDVELRCDPISGHTALYWYRQSLGQGLEFLIYFQGNSAPDKSGLPSDRFSAERTGGSVSTLTIQRTQQEDSAVYLCASSPDIENTEAFFGQGTRLTVV.